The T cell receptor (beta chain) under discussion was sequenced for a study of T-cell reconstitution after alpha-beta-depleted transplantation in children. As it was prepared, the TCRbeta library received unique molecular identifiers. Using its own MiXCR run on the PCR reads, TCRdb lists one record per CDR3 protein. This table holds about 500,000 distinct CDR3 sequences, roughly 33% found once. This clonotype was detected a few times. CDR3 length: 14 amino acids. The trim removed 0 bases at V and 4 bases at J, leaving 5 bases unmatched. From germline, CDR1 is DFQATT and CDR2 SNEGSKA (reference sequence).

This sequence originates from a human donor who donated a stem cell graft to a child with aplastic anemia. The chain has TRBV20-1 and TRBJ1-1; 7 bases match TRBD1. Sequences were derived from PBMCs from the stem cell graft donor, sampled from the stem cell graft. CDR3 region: CSARDGSGGTEAFF. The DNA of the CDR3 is TGCAGTGCTAGAGACGGCTCAGGGGGCACTGAAGCTTTCTTT.